This TCR beta chain was identified during a study of T cell responses to AZD1222 COVID-19 vaccine (dated by TCRdb to about 2021). Background for the entire study: A total of 233 trial participants underwent TCR sequencing, of whom approximately 210 received two doses of AZD1222 and around 25 received two doses of the MenACWY control vaccine. Trial participants were enrolled by age into subgroups of 18-55, 56-69 and 70-plus years, and around 150, 28 and 57 TCR-sequenced participants, respectively, were included in these subgroups.

Taken with the paper, the label for time point translates to: about 28 days (+/-7) after the second vaccine dose. The treatment or condition label corresponds to: meningococcal conjugate vaccine given as trial control. Samples from vaccinated people were obtained from the UK trials COV001 and COV002, which included a single-blind randomized controlled phase 2/3 trial of AZD1222 (ChAdOx1 nCoV-19) in healthy adults. For TCRbeta chain sequencing, PBMC samples from trial participants were taken at day 0 and at day 28 after the second dose. Points on this clone: The clone's antigen remains unknown. No base-level quality is on record; no much larger clone is a single base apart.

The CDR3 regions of human TCRbeta chains were analyzed by immunosequencing. The authors' pipeline ran thus. Repertoire TCRs were checked for matches against a reference library of SARS-CoV-2-specific TCRs that had been generated using the MIRA antigen-specificity platform. Breadth meant the fraction of unique TCRs that were SARS-CoV-2-associated, whereas depth meant the fraction of total T cells that were SARS-CoV-2-associated. Using the MIRA data, each spike-specific TCR was mapped to the spike region that the TCR reacts to and placed in a CD4 or CD8 class. Log10-transformed breadth and depth values were compared by one-way ANOVA with Sidak's multiple comparisons tests. TCRdb mirrors the immuneACCESS table, restricted to in-frame sequences. Some clones are absent from its copies; in checked studies, under half trace to an unresolved V gene, and the reason for the others is unknown. V and J calls and clone size are those listed in that table; D and trimming were worked out from the DNA. The sample has roughly 200,000 clones on record, roughly 93% of them singletons. Under 1.1% of the sample goes to the ten largest clones.

Points the paper makes about the study in general: Conclusions about previously exposed vaccinees are limited because only six or seven AZD1222 recipients were SARS-CoV-2 seropositive at baseline. The vaccine-associated CD4 TCRs covered the entire spike protein, and the dominant responses fell in regions 160-218 and 743-854. Because no samples from the day 14 peak response were available, repertoires could be characterized only after the peak T cell response. In the small 56-69-year group, the increase in depth fell short of significance, most likely because of low power. Reportedly, close to half of the unique spike-specific TCRs recognized epitopes lying outside the regions that are mutated in the B.1.351 and B.1.1.7 variants. A significant rise in spike-specific TCR breadth and depth was observed after two AZD1222 doses relative to day 0 and relative to MenACWY recipients. Most participants were white British and females outnumbered males, and the authors suggested that clonal diversity may have been underestimated.

The germline ends are 16 bases apart after V is trimmed by 4 bases and J by 1 base. Reading from cysteine to phenylalanine, the CDR3 counts 16 amino acids. This entry keeps only the CDR3 DNA: 48 bases, framed from base 1. Reading the germline V gene gives CDR1 SNHLY and CDR2 FYNNEI. The chain is assembled from TRBV2 and TRBJ1-1, and perhaps TRBD1 as D gene, on 6 matching bases. The sequenced sample was peripheral blood, obtained 28 days after the second dose of the MenACWY control vaccine. This receptor was obtained from an adult who received the MenACWY meningococcal vaccine as a control. The nucleotide sequence reads as follows: TGTGCCAGCAGTGCCGACTCAGGGGCCTCGAACACTGAAGCTTTCTTT. It encodes CASSADSGASNTEAFF.